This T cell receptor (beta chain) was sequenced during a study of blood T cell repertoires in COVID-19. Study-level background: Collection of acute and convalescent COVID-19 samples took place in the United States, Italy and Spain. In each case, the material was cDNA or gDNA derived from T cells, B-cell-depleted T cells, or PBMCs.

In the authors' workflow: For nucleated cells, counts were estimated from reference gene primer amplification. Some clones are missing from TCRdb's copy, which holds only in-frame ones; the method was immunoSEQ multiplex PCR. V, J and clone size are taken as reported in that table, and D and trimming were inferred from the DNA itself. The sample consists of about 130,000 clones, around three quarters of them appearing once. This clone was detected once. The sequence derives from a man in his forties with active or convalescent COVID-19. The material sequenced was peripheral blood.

CDR3 DNA: TGTGCCAGCAGCCTAGAGGACAGGGCCTCCGTGGTGCAGTACTTC. Encoded protein: CASSLEDRASVVQYF. The chain uses TRBV3-1 (or the pseudogene TRBV3-2) and TRBJ2-7, with 8 bases aligning to TRBD1. This CDR3 is built from 15 residues. The ends lost 4 bases at V and 9 bases at J; junction bases unmatched: 14. The germline gives CDR1 LGHDT, CDR2 YNNKEL (reference sequence).